The text below deals with one TCR beta chain. TCRdb's copy holds only in-frame clones and misses some; the assay was immunoSEQ multiplex PCR. This sample has 1,100,000 or so clones, with around 82% found just once. The CDR3 length is 13 residues. Germline V gives CDR1 MNHNS, CDR2 SASEGT. Trimming cost V 8 bases and J 4 bases, with 14 bases left between them. The data were taken from a study of shared clonotypes between healthy human individuals. This clonotype was sampled from a man younger than 30 in good health. Some clones in this sample may be carry-over from other donors' samples. Material: memory CD4+ T cells from PBMCs. Subset of the sample: CD45RA-negative fraction. The chain carries TRBV6-1 and TRBJ1-1; D possibly corresponds to TRBD1 (6 bases). This CDR3 is CASRTTGFTEAFF. The CDR3 region has the DNA TGTGCCAGCCGTACGACAGGCTTCACTGAAGCTTTCTTT.